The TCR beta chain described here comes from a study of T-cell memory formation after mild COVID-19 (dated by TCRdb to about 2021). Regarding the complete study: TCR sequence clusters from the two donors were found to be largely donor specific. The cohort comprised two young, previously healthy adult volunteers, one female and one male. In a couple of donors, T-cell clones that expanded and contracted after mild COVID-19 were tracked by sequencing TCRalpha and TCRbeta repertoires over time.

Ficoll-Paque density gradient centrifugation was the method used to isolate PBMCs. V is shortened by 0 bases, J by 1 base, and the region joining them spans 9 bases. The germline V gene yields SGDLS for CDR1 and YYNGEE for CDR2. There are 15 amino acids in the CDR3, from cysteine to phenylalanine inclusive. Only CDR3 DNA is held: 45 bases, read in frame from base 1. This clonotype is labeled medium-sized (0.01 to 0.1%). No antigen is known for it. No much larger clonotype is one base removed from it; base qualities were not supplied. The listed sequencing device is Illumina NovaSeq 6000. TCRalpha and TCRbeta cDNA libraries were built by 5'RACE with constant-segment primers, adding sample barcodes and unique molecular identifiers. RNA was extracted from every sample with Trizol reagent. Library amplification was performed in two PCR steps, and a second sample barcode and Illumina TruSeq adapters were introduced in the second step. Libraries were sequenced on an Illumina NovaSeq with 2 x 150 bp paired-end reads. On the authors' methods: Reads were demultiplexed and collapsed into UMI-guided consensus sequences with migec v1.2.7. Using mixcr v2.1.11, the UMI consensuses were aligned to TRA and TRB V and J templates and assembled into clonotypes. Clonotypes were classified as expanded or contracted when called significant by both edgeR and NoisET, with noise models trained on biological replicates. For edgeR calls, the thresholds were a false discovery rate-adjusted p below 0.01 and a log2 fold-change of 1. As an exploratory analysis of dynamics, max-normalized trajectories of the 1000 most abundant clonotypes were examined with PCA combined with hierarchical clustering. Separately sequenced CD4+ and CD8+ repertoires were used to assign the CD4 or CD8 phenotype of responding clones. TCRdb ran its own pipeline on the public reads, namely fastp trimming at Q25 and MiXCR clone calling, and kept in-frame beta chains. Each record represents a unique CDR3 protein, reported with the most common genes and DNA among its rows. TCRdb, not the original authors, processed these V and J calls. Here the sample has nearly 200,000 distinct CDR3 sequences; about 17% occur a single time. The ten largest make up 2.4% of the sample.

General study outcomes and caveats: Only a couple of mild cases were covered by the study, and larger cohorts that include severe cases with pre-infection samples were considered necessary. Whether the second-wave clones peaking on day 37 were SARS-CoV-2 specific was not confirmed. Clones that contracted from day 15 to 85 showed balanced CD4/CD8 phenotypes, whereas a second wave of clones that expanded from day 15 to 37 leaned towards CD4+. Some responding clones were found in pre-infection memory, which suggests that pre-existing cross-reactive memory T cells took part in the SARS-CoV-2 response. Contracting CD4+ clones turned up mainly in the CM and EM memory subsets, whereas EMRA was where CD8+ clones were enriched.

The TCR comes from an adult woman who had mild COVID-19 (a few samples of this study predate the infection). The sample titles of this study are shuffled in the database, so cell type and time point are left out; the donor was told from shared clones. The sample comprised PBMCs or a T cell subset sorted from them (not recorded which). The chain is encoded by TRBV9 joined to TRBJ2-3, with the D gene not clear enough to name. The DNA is TGTGCCAGCAGCGTAGGACTCCTCCGCACAGATACGCAGTATTTT. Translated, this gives CASSVGLLRTDTQYF.